Listed here is a single T cell receptor (beta chain). The antigen remains unidentified. The source of the sample is a study of Ad26.COV2.S vaccination and SARS-CoV-2 variants. In the study overall: Donor was one of the participants in the Ad26.COV2.S arm of the COV1001 trial. The study gave Ad26.COV2.S intramuscularly, once or twice 56 days apart. Study outcomes and limitations: Vaccinees reportedly had broad spike-specific CD8+ and CD4+ T cell responses.

V was pared by 6 bases and J by 0 bases, with 6 bases of the junction left unmatched. Germline assignment: CDR1 SGHAT and CDR2 FQNNGV. This CDR3 comprises 16 residues. Treatment given: roughly 19 received Ad26.COV2.S at low or high dose, single or two shots; about 5 received placebo; per-sample allocation not given. Each sample was drawn 63 days after the first injection (of vaccine or placebo). Ad26 vector vaccine expressed Wuhan-strain SARS-CoV-2 spike. Clones were read by immunoSEQ multiplex PCR, and TCRdb kept only the in-frame ones, dropping some. Altogether over 400,000 clones are present, nearly 90% being singletons, with the ten largest covering 2.5% to 3%.

The chain uses TRBV11-2 and TRBJ1-3, with 9 bases fitting TRBD1. The specimen comprised peripheral blood, sampled in a trial of Ad26.COV2.S vaccine versus placebo. This sequence originates from a person aged 18-60 years who received the Ad26.COV2.S COVID-19 vaccine or a placebo. CDR3 bases: TGTGCCAGCAGGCGGACAGGGGACTTCTCTGGAAACACCATATATTTT. It is translated as CASRRTGDFSGNTIYF.